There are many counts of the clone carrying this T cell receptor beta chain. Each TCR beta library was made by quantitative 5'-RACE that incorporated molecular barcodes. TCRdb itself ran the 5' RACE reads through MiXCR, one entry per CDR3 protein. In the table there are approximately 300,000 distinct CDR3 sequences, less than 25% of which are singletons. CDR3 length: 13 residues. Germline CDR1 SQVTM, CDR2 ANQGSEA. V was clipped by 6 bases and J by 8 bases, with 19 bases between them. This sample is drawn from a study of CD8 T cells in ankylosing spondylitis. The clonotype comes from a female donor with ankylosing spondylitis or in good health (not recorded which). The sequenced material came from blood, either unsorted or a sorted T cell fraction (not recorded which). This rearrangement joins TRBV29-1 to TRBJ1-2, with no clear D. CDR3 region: CSVTGDSGEGYTF. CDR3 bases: TGCAGCGTGACCGGCGATTCCGGCGAAGGCTACACCTTC.